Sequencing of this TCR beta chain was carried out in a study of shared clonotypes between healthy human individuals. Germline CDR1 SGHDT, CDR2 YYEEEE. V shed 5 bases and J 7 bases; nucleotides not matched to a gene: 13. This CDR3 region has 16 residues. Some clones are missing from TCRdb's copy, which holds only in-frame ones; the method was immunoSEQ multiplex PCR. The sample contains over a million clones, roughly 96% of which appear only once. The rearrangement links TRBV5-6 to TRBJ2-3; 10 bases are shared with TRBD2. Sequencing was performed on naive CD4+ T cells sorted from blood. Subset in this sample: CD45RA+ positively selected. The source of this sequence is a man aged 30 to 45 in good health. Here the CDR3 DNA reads TGTGCCAGCAGTCCCCTTCTAGCGGGAGAGAGGAATACGCAGTATTTT. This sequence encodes CASSPLLAGERNTQYF.